The clone carrying this T cell receptor beta chain was seen only a few times. The entry originates in a study of control samples from healthy donors and cancer patients. Trimming at V came to 1 base and at J to 5 bases, leaving 10 bases not matched to a gene. This CDR3 contains 18 residues. The V gene's germline CDR1 is MGHRA and CDR2 YSYEKL. Method: immunoSEQ multiplex PCR; TCRdb's copy keeps in-frame clones and lacks some. This repertoire shows around 110,000 clones, 93% found once; its top ten account for 2% to 3%. The chain has TRBV4-1 and TRBJ2-1; 11 bases are shared with TRBD2. The receptor was derived from a man aged 30 to 45 in good health. The sample comprised blood. CDR3 nucleotide sequence: TGCGCCAGCAGCCAAGTGGGGGCTAGCGGGGGGCGTAACAATGAGCAGTTCTTC. Encoded protein: CASSQVGASGGRNNEQFF.